This T cell receptor (beta chain) was retrieved from a study of T cells in localized non-small cell lung cancer. Findings and caveats of the study: Sequence data derive from only one tumor region, so heterogeneity remains possible.

This clone was observed many times. Its antigen remains unknown. Generated by immunoSEQ multiplex PCR, the TCRdb table keeps only in-frame clones and is missing some. Among about 3,700 clones, 24% were seen once, and the ten largest hold 7.5% to 10%. The sequence was obtained from a woman aged 35 to 70 with stage I lung adenocarcinoma. The sequenced sample was lung tumor tissue, obtained before any cancer treatment.

CDR3 coding DNA: TGTGCCAGCAGTTACTTGACGGGGGTAGATCAGCCCCAGCATTTT. This sequence encodes CASSYLTGVDQPQHF. The J gene is TRBJ1-5, the V gene TRBV6-8; TRBD1 might be the D (5 bases). The V end was cut by 1 base, the J end by 5 bases, with 12 bases between. Germline CDR1 is MNHGY and CDR2 is SAAAGT. This CDR3 spans 15 amino acids.